The present TCR beta chain was sequenced within a study of lymphopenia after photon versus proton radiotherapy. TCRdb's copy holds only in-frame clones and misses some; the assay was immunoSEQ multiplex PCR. Of around 30,000 clones in the sample, 90% were seen once. This CDR3 is built from 17 residues. Losses at the gene ends were 3 bases for V and 7 bases for J; bases not matched to a gene: 12. Germline assignment: CDR1 SQVTM and CDR2 ANQGSEA. The V call is TRBV29-1, the J call TRBJ2-1, with 13 bases that match TRBD2. This receptor was obtained from a woman between 45 and 65 years old with pancreatic cancer. The input for sequencing was peripheral blood, taken from a patient treated with photon-based radiotherapy. Written as DNA, the CDR3 is TGCAGCGTTGATCGTGGACTAGCGGGAGTTGGTCCGAATGAGCAGTTCTTC. Translation gives CSVDRGLAGVGPNEQFF.